Below are 18 T cell receptor beta chains sequenced from a single sample in a study of control samples from healthy donors and cancer patients (dated by TCRdb to 2018 to 2020). The library was prepared using the immunoSEQ multiplex PCR assay. Held by TCRdb, this immuneACCESS table contains in-frame sequences only and omits some clones. Under half of the omission traces to an unresolved V gene where checked; the cause of the rest is unknown. A total of 260,000 or so clones appear in this sample, roughly four fifths of them only once. The biggest ten clones account for roughly 14% of the sample. The material sequenced was PBMCs. The receptor source for this set is a woman aged 60-70 years with lung cancer.

The chain couples TRBV11-1 to TRBJ2-7; D may be TRBD2 (5 bases). This CDR3 has 14 residues. The germline V and J ends were trimmed by 5 bases and 6 bases, with 17 bases remaining between them. Germline values: CDR1 SGHAT, CDR2 FQDESV (reference sequence). The CDR3 DNA follows: TGTGCCAGCAGCAGTGTTAGGAGGAACAGCGAGCAGTACTTC. This translates into CASSSVRRNSEQYF. The complete variable domain, with remaining parts taken from reference TRBV11-1 and TRBJ2-7, reads EAEVAQSPRYKITEKSQAVAFWCDPISGHATLYWYRQILGQGPELLVQFQDESVVDDSQLPKDRFSAERLKGVDSTLKIQPAELGDSAMYLCASSSVRRNSEQYFGPGTRLTVT.

The rearrangement joins TRBV6-2 or TRBV6-3 to TRBJ2-1; the D call may be TRBD1 or TRBD2 (5 bases each). V was pared by 4 bases and J by 10 bases, with 17 bases between. The CDR3 totals 14 residues. The germline gives CDR1 MNHEY, CDR2 SVGEGT. The CDR3 coding sequence is TGTGCCAGCAGTTTTCCGGGACGACATAAGGAGCAGTTCTTC. Residues: CASSFPGRHKEQFF.

With regard to this clone: Other nucleotide sequences from this sample produce the same CDR3. The rearrangement uses TRBV9 and TRBJ1-3, with TRBD1 as a possible D gene (6 bases). V lost 2 bases to trimming and J lost 4 bases, with 10 bases between them. The CDR3 extends over 14 amino acids. From germline, CDR1 is SGDLS and CDR2 YYNGEE. The CDR3 nucleotides are TGTGCCAGCAGCGTTACAGGGACCGGAAACACCATATATTTT. This gives the protein CASSVTGTGNTIYF.

Here the CDR3 reads CATSSANTGELFF. DNA of the CDR3: TGTGCTACCAGTTCTGCTAACACCGGGGAGCTGTTTTTT. This rearrangement joins TRBV7-7 to TRBJ2-2; D is ambiguous. This CDR3 has 13 amino acids. In germline, CDR1 is SSHAT, CDR2 FNYEAQ (reference sequence).

V is TRBV28 and J is TRBJ1-5; D may be TRBD1 (5 bases). Germline-derived CDR1 and CDR2 are MDHEN and SYDVKM. The V and J ends lost 7 bases and 7 bases respectively, with 20 bases between them. This CDR3 has 15 residues. CDR3 loop: CASTQGVIGGQPQHF. Here the CDR3 DNA reads TGTGCCAGCACCCAAGGGGTTATAGGAGGCCAGCCCCAGCATTTT.

The V call is TRBV30, the J call TRBJ2-5, with D uncertain. The CDR3 length is 13 residues. Germline-derived CDR1 and CDR2 are GTSNPN and SVGIG (reference sequence). The V and J ends lost 1 base and 5 bases respectively, with 11 bases between them. The CDR3, as DNA: TGTGCCTGGAGTGAACGGGTAGGGGAGACCCAGTACTTC. It encodes CAWSERVGETQYF.

The rearrangement links TRBV2 to TRBJ2-1; D remains ambiguous. V was shortened by 1 base and J by 8 bases, with 9 bases between the two germline ends. This CDR3 is 13 amino acids long. From germline, CDR1 is SNHLY and CDR2 FYNNEI. CDR3 in DNA: TGTGCCAGCAGTGAAGATCTCTCGGATGAGCAGTTCTTC. It specifies CASSEDLSDEQFF.

The chain joins TRBV19 to TRBJ2-4, with 9 positions matching TRBD1. The V gene's germline CDR1 is LNHDA and CDR2 SQIVND (reference sequence). This CDR3 is built from 15 residues. After removal of 3 bases from V and 8 bases from J, the junction contained 8 bases not matched to a gene. CDR3 loop: CASSMEGTGRYIQYF. CDR3 coding DNA: TGTGCCAGTAGTATGGAGGGGACAGGGCGTTACATTCAGTACTTC.

CDR3 nucleotide sequence: TGTGCCAGTAGTAACCAAAGACAGGGTGAAGCTTTCTTT. Protein: CASSNQRQGEAFF. This chain links TRBV19 with TRBJ1-1; 7 bases match TRBD1. The CDR3 has 13 amino acids. CDR1 and CDR2 from the germline V gene are LNHDA and SQIVND (reference sequence). J was trimmed by 7 bases and V by 4 bases; bases with no gene match: 6.

J is TRBJ2-1 and V is TRBV4-2; TRBD2 matches 7 bases. This CDR3 has 17 amino acids. CDR1 is LGHNA and CDR2 is YNFKEQ in the germline V gene. V lost 0 bases, J lost 9 bases, and 14 bases stayed unmatched. The CDR3 sequence: CASSQDLAAVGRGEQFF. For the CDR3, the DNA is TGTGCCAGCAGCCAAGACTTAGCTGCGGTTGGGAGGGGTGAGCAGTTCTTC.

The V call is TRBV11-1, the J call TRBJ1-1, with a tentative D call TRBD1 (6 bases). The CDR3 is 15 residues long. The V end lost 4 bases, the J end lost 1 base, and 13 bases lay between the germline ends. Germline lookup yields CDR1 SGHAT and CDR2 FQDESV (reference sequence). CDR3 coding DNA: TGTGCCAGCAGCTGGTCGAGCAGGGGGAACACTGAAGCTTTCTTT. This sequence encodes CASSWSSRGNTEAFF.

The rearrangement uses TRBV7-6 and TRBJ1-6; D ambiguous. Germline V CDR1 and CDR2: SGHVS, FNYEAQ. Trimming left V 0 bases short and J 8 bases short, with 11 bases between. The CDR3 is 15 residues long. The CDR3 nucleotides read TGTGCCAGCAGCTTAGCGAGCGACGGTCATTCACCCCTCCACTTT. Amino acids: CASSLASDGHSPLHF.

The rearrangement links TRBV28 to TRBJ2-7; D remains unclear. Germline CDR1 MDHEN, CDR2 SYDVKM. Between the trimmed V and J ends, which lost 5 bases and 0 bases, there was a span of 14 bases. CDR3 length equals 15 residues. This chain's CDR3 is CASSPMDLSSYEQYF. The CDR3 DNA follows: TGTGCCAGCAGTCCAATGGACCTGAGCTCCTACGAGCAGTACTTC. The variable domain in full, with the rest retrieved from reference TRBV28 and TRBJ2-7, is DVKVTQSSRYLVKRTGEKVFLECVQDMDHENMFWYRQDPGLGLRLIYFSYDVKMKEKGDIPEGYSVSREKKERFSLILESASTNQTSMYLCASSPMDLSSYEQYFGPGTRLTVT.

CDR3: CASSSIPGTSYEQYF. Written as DNA, the CDR3 is TGTGCCAGCAGTTCCATCCCAGGGACGTCGTACGAGCAGTACTTC. The chain recombines TRBV7-9 with TRBJ2-7; D is perhaps TRBD1 or TRBD2 (5 bases each). The CDR3 contains 15 residues. The V end was cut by 6 bases, the J end by 4 bases, with 19 bases between. CDR1 is SEHNR and CDR2 is FQNEAQ in the germline V gene (reference sequence).

V and J are TRBV27 and TRBJ2-3; tentative D call: TRBD2 (5 bases). The CDR3 loop spans 18 amino acids. V was trimmed by 3 bases and J by 0 bases, leaving 19 bases between them. The V gene's germline CDR1 is MNHEY and CDR2 SMNVEV (reference sequence). The CDR3 DNA is TGTGCCAGCAGTTTGAGGGTTCAAAGCAGTTCTAGCACAGATACGCAGTATTTT. Encoded protein: CASSLRVQSSSSTDTQYF.

This clone was detected only a few times. V usage is TRBV2 and J usage is TRBJ2-2; D not certain. The germline gives CDR1 SNHLY, CDR2 FYNNEI. This CDR3 is built from 14 residues. Trimming took 5 bases from V and 0 from J, leaving 7 bases between them. CDR3 coding DNA: TGTGCCAGCAGTTACAGTTCGAACACCGGGGAGCTGTTTTTT. Amino acids: CASSYSSNTGELFF.

This clone was recorded only once. V is TRBV5-1 and J is TRBJ2-7, with 8 bases aligning to TRBD1. Germline loops: CDR1 SGHRS, CDR2 YFSETQ. J gave up 2 bases and V 4 bases, and 8 bases lay outside the gene matches. There are 15 residues in the CDR3. The CDR3, as DNA: TGCGCCAGCAGCCCTCGACAGGGGACCCCCTACGAGCAGTACTTC. Its translation is CASSPRQGTPYEQYF.

The J gene is TRBJ1-6, the V gene TRBV5-4; D is ambiguous. The ends were cut back, 4 bases at V and 4 bases at J, with 12 bases in the middle. CDR1 SGHNT and CDR2 YYREEE come from the germline V gene (reference sequence). This CDR3 is built from 15 residues. The CDR3, as DNA: TGTGCCAGCAGCGAGGGCGGCGTGTATAATTCACCCCTCCACTTT. This sequence encodes CASSEGGVYNSPLHF.